This record concerns one T cell receptor (beta chain) sequence. Its target is unknown. This specimen comes from a study of T cells after yellow fever vaccination. The V end lost 11 bases, the J end lost 2 bases, and 13 bases lay between the germline ends. This CDR3 spans 12 amino acids. CDR1 and CDR2 (germline): MNHEY, SVGEGT. From the 5' RACE reads, TCRdb called clonotypes with MiXCR, one entry per CDR3 protein. This sample carries some 250,000 distinct CDR3 sequences, about 7% of them seen once, and the ten largest clones take about 0.9%. Study results and caveats: Researchers cautioned that FACS-sorted repertoires could harbor abundant clonotypes contaminating from the bulk population.

The V gene is TRBV6-2 or TRBV6-3, the J gene TRBJ2-7; no reliable D call. This TCR was recovered from a man aged 30 to 39 who received the YFV17D yellow fever vaccine. The specimen comprised CD4+ T cells sorted from PBMCs, sampled 15 days after the yellow fever booster vaccination. CDR3 sequence: CAVGSSPYEQYF. The CDR3 region has the DNA TGTGCCGTCGGTAGCTCTCCCTACGAGCAGTACTTC.